A selection of T cell receptor beta chains follows, all from one sample in a study of blood T cell repertoires in COVID-19. Measured with immunoSEQ multiplex PCR; TCRdb has only the in-frame clones, and not every one. The sample lists roughly 150,000 clones, 79% seen once, with around 8.1% in the top ten. Sequencing input: peripheral blood. These TCRs come from a woman in her sixties or seventies with COVID-19, enrolled during active disease. Each CDR3 is given with its conserved first and last residue. The order of the fields is V gene, J gene, CDR3 length, clone size, CDR3 protein. Not all rows give a size; the values are once, few, many and, for expanded clones, a class.

TRBV9,TRBJ1-1,15,.,CASSVVMGGGTEAFF
TRBV27,TRBJ2-3,12,.,CASSQSRNTQYF
TRBV6-1,TRBJ2-1,15,.,CASSTSGSSYNEQFF
TRBV11-2,TRBJ2-5,16,once,CASSLVVSGAYRSQYF
TRBV7-9,TRBJ1-1,14,.,CASSSQGDGTEAFF
TRBV5-6,TRBJ2-5,16,.,CASSWRITTTQETQYF
TRBV5-6,TRBJ2-1,16,.,CASNLFGGSSYNEQFF
TRBV28,TRBJ1-2,22,.,CASSLSTGEEALSLRNKYGYTF
TRBV6-5,TRBJ1-1,13,.,CASSPTLQGRAFF
TRBV9,TRBJ1-6,15,.,CASSVEGTGNSPLHF
TRBV18,TRBJ1-4,16,.,CASSMTGLAANEKLFF
TRBV20-1,TRBJ1-2,11,.,CSASTGLGYTF
TRBV28,TRBJ2-1,16,.,CASSAPRGLAGYEQFF
TRBV7-2,TRBJ1-1,15,.,CASSLAGGPQTEAFF
TRBV5-4,TRBJ1-1,16,.,CASSLPSGTKNTEAFF
TRBV9,TRBJ2-1,17,.,CASSVPRTGKGYNEQFF
TRBV24-1,TRBJ2-7,16,.,CATSDTDRHGTYEQYF
TRBV3-1/TRBV3-2,TRBJ1-6,15,.,CASSQVLDRSSPLHF
TRBV21-1,TRBJ1-4,14,.,CASGTGSSNEKLFF
TRBV20-1,TRBJ2-4,16,.,CSASSQRDVTKNIQYF
TRBV5-4,TRBJ2-3,16,.,CASSLPGAVSTDTQYF
TRBV3-1/TRBV3-2,TRBJ1-1,13,.,CASAGTPNTEAFF
TRBV7-9,TRBJ2-1,19,once,CASSSPTTLALSSYNEQFF
TRBV24-1,TRBJ1-5,22,.,CATSDDTWDRESTNISNQPQHF
TRBV27,TRBJ2-2,14,.,CASSLGLATGELFF
TRBV14,TRBJ1-2,13,.,CASSPTGILGYTF
TRBV7-2,TRBJ2-7,17,few,CASSLEGFSGSSYEQYF
TRBV2,TRBJ2-7,16,.,CASSEWGGEGSYEQYF
TRBV24-1,TRBJ1-5,19,.,CATSDLPRTGVNSNQPQHF
TRBV5-1,TRBJ2-1,15,.,CASSLGLGKENEQFF
TRBV18,TRBJ1-3,16,.,CASSPLGQSIMDTIYF
TRBV2,TRBJ2-3,15,few,CASSEAPNQGDTQYF
TRBV28,TRBJ1-2,15,.,CASSLSPAGDYGYTF
TRBV3-1/TRBV3-2,TRBJ2-3,16,.,CASASGGTGRTDTQYF
TRBV13,TRBJ1-1,16,few,CASSTSSPGGNTEAFF
TRBV19,TRBJ1-2,16,once,CASSAHPGTVAGGYTF
TRBV6-5,TRBJ1-2,14,many,CASSNRAANYGYTF
TRBV7-2,TRBJ1-2,14,.,CASSLGRRENGYTF
TRBV5-8,TRBJ1-6,17,.,CASSLVHGDFSNSPLHF
TRBV5-5,TRBJ1-5,15,.,CASSWGTERGQPQHF
TRBV27,TRBJ1-5,16,.,CASTRTGGASSQPQHF
TRBV4-1,TRBJ1-4,15,.,CASSNIIQANEKLFF
TRBV2,TRBJ2-3,14,few,CASRRATRADTQYF
TRBV18,TRBJ2-2,14,.,CASSLDRGGGELFF
TRBV27,TRBJ2-5,14,.,CASSRQYLQETQYF
TRBV6-5,TRBJ1-1,14,.,CASSYGGANTEAFF
TRBV29-1,TRBJ2-1,16,.,CSPSGALAGLYNEQFF
TRBV15,TRBJ1-5,18,.,CATSRGGQISIANQPQHF
TRBV18,TRBJ1-2,15,.,CASSHGETAGYGYTF
TRBV5-1,TRBJ2-2,15,.,CASSFGQENTGELFF
TRBV19,TRBJ2-1,16,.,CASSATRGGGYNEQFF
TRBV6-5,TRBJ2-5,15,once,CASSYVREGRETQYF
TRBV3-1/TRBV3-2,TRBJ2-5,12,medium-sized,CASSHAGETQYF
TRBV4-3,TRBJ2-2,15,.,CASSQEAGLTGELFF
TRBV10-3,TRBJ2-2,13,.,CAISESGPGELFF
TRBV28,TRBJ2-3,17,.,CASSRLAGGTSTDTQYF
TRBV30,TRBJ1-1,14,.,CAWDRQGADTEAFF
TRBV7-2,TRBJ2-3,16,few,CASSLGLREGQDTQYF
TRBV9,TRBJ2-3,14,.,CASNQPQGTDTQYF